This T cell receptor beta chain was documented in a study of blood T cells in healthy people across ages. Overall study context: Every two T cells gave about one barcoded beta molecule via template switching.

Alongside a J-beta primer mix, a sample-barcoded 5' primer served in a second PCR lasting about 6 to 12 cycles. Every sample gave at least 2.5 million paired-end reads containing CDR3. Via MiXCR, TCRdb re-called the 5' RACE reads, giving one row per CDR3 protein. The sample includes hundreds of thousands of distinct CDR3 sequences, 29% of them seen just once. The CDR3 consists of 14 residues. Trimming removed 2 bases at V and 13 bases at J, with 18 bases between. Germline lookup yields CDR1 MNHEY and CDR2 SMNVEV (reference sequence). The extraction recovered at least 5.5 micrograms of total RNA per sample.

The sample comprised blood. The chain has TRBV27 and TRBJ2-1; D uncertain. The clonotype was recovered from a woman at least 80 years old in good health. The DNA for the CDR3 is TGTGCCAGCAGTTTAACAGCGACCCAAGAGACCCAGTTCTTC. This codes for CASSLTATQETQFF.